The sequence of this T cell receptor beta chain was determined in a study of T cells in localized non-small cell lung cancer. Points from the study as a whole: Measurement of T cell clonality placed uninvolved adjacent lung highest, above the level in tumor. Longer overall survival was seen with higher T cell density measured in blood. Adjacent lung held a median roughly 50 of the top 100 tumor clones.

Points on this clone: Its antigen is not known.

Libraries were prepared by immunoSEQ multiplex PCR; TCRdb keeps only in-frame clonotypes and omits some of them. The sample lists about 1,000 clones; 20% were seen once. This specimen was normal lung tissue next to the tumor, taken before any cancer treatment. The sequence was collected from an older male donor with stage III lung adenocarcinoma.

This chain's CDR3 is CSVSRGGTDTQYF. The CDR3 DNA reads as TGCAGCGTCAGCAGGGGGGGCACAGATACGCAGTATTTT. The chain uses TRBV29-1 and TRBJ2-3, with D possibly TRBD1 on 7 matching bases. CDR1 and CDR2 from the germline V gene are SQVTM and ANQGSEA. CDR3 length: 13 amino acids. The V end lost 6 bases, the J end lost 1 base, and 11 bases lay between the germline ends.